Below are 31 T cell receptor beta chains sequenced from a single sample in a study of blood T cell repertoires in COVID-19. Sequencing used immunoSEQ multiplex PCR; TCRdb keeps in-frame clones, though not all of them. Among about 190,000 clones, roughly nine tenths were seen once, and the ten largest hold around 1.2%. Sequencing input: peripheral blood. The receptors shown here come from a man aged 30-40 years with acute or convalescent COVID-19.

The V and J genes are TRBV28 and TRBJ1-2; D possibly corresponds to TRBD1 (6 bases). Germline V gene data show CDR1 as MDHEN and CDR2 as SYDVKM. This CDR3 has 14 residues. V lost 2 bases and J lost 7, with 14 bases in between. As DNA, the CDR3 is TGTGCCAGCAGTTTACCGGACAGAATTAGTGGCTACACCTTC. It encodes CASSLPDRISGYTF.

This chain uses TRBV5-4 with TRBJ2-1; TRBD1 might be the D (6 bases). The germline V and J ends were trimmed by 3 bases and 0 bases, with 10 bases remaining between them. The CDR3 runs to 15 residues. Germline CDR1 is SGHNT and CDR2 is YYREEE (reference sequence). CDR3 DNA sequence: TGTGCCAGCAGCTGGGACACTCACTCCTACAATGAGCAGTTCTTC. It is translated as CASSWDTHSYNEQFF.

The chain links TRBV14 to TRBJ1-4; D remains unclear. CDR1 and CDR2 from the germline V gene are SGHDN and FVKESK. V lost 4 bases and J 7 bases, leaving 16 bases between the germline ends. This CDR3 is built from 15 residues. In DNA form, the CDR3 reads TGTGCCAGCAGCCCCCTGACGGGTATGGTTGAAAAACTGTTTTTT. This translates into CASSPLTGMVEKLFF. The full variable domain, completed using reference TRBV14 and TRBJ1-4, is EAGVTQFPSHSVIEKGQTVTLRCDPISGHDNLYWYRRVMGKEIKFLLHFVKESKQDESGMPNNRFLAERTGGTYSTLKVQPAELEDSGVYFCASSPLTGMVEKLFFGSGTQLSVL.

This clone was detected once. This chain connects TRBV9 to TRBJ2-2, with TRBD1 as a possible D gene (7 bases). The CDR3 loop spans 16 amino acids. V lost 1 base and J 5 bases, leaving 15 bases between the germline ends. CDR1 is SGDLS and CDR2 is YYNGEE in the germline V gene. CDR3 DNA sequence: TGTGCCAGCAGCGTATCTAGCAGGGGGGAAACCGGGGAGCTGTTTTTT. It encodes CASSVSSRGETGELFF.

This rearrangement joins TRBV30 to TRBJ2-7; the D gene is possibly TRBD1 (6 bases). V lost 5 bases and J 1 base, leaving 15 bases between the germline ends. Per germline, CDR1 GTSNPN and CDR2 SVGIG (reference sequence). The CDR3 sequence is 14 residues long. CDR3 loop: CAWGKGHPSYEQYF. The CDR3 bases are TGTGCCTGGGGGAAGGGACACCCGTCCTACGAGCAGTACTTC. The full variable domain, with the rest looked up from reference TRBV30 and TRBJ2-7, is SQTIHQWPATLVQPVGSPLSLECTVEGTSNPNLYWYRQAAGRGLQLLFYSVGIGQISSEVPQNLSASRPQDRQFILSSKKLLLSDSGFYLCAWGKGHPSYEQYFGPGTRLTVT.

The chain recombines TRBV28 with TRBJ1-2; a weak D match, TRBD1 (5 bases). Per the germline V gene, CDR1 is MDHEN and CDR2 is SYDVKM. There are 15 residues in the CDR3. Trimming removed 5 bases from V and 3 bases from J, with 16 bases in between. Written as DNA, the CDR3 is TGTGCCAGCAGTATTCGACAGCTCGGGTACTATGGCTACACCTTC. Protein product: CASSIRQLGYYGYTF.

This CDR3 reads CASSLDANLYF. The CDR3 bases are TGCGCCAGCAGCTTGGATGCGAATCTGTACTTC. This chain links TRBV5-1 with TRBJ2-7; no definite D call. The germline V and J ends were trimmed by 0 bases and 12 bases, with 10 bases remaining between them. The germline CDR1 and CDR2 sequences are SGHRS and YFSETQ. CDR3 length equals 11 residues.

The CDR3 bases are TGTGCCTGGAGTCCCCTGCGGGGGGGAAAGAAAGAGACCCAGTACTTC. Its translation: CAWSPLRGGKKETQYF. The chain links TRBV30 to TRBJ2-5; 9 bases are shared with TRBD2. Germline assignment: CDR1 GTSNPN and CDR2 SVGIG (reference sequence). CDR3 length: 16 residues. The V and J ends lost 2 bases and 3 bases, in that order; junction bases with no gene match: 10. Looking up the rest from reference TRBV30 and TRBJ2-5 gives the full variable domain: SQTIHQWPATLVQPVGSPLSLECTVEGTSNPNLYWYRQAAGRGLQLLFYSVGIGQISSEVPQNLSASRPQDRQFILSSKKLLLSDSGFYLCAWSPLRGGKKETQYFGPGTRLLVL.

The J gene is TRBJ2-3, the V gene TRBV7-9; 11 positions match TRBD2. J was trimmed by 4 bases and V by 2 bases; bases with no gene match: 11. Germline CDR1 is SEHNR and CDR2 is FQNEAQ (reference sequence). The CDR3 is 18 residues long. The CDR3 region has the DNA TGTGCCAGCAGCTTACCCTTAAGACTAGCGGGGCGTGCAGATACGCAGTATTTT. Its translation is CASSLPLRLAGRADTQYF.

This chain uses TRBV6-2 or TRBV6-3 with TRBJ1-2, with D possibly TRBD1 on 6 matching bases. Germline-derived CDR1 and CDR2 are MNHEY and SVGEGT. The CDR3 is 17 amino acids. V was pared by 2 bases and J by 4 bases, with 20 bases between. CDR3: CASSYATGRHNFYGYTF. CDR3 DNA sequence: TGTGCCAGCAGTTACGCAACAGGGCGCCATAATTTCTATGGCTACACCTTC.

This sequence joins TRBV18 and TRBJ1-3; D not resolved. Germline lookup yields CDR1 KGHSH and CDR2 LQKENI. V was clipped by 2 bases and J by 0 bases, with 11 bases between them. The CDR3 totals 16 residues. CDR3 region: CASSPSAGHSGNTIYF. CDR3 DNA: TGTGCCAGCTCACCATCTGCTGGGCACTCTGGAAACACCATATATTTT.

The V gene is TRBV27, the J gene TRBJ2-7, with a weak D call TRBD1 (6 bases). This CDR3 is built from 13 residues. The germline CDR1 and CDR2 sequences are MNHEY and SMNVEV (reference sequence). V lost 3 bases to trimming and J lost 1 base, with 7 bases between them. Here the CDR3 reads CASSFRGSYEQYF. CDR3 DNA: TGTGCCAGCAGTTTTAGGGGGTCCTACGAGCAGTACTTC.

The chain recombines TRBV29-1 with TRBJ2-6; unclear D gene. In germline, CDR1 is SQVTM, CDR2 ANQGSEA. Trimming took 6 bases from V and 1 from J, leaving 13 bases between them. The CDR3 contains 15 residues. In DNA form, the CDR3 reads TGCAGCGTCCCAACGCGCGCTTCTGGGGCCAACGTCCTGACTTTC. Translating gives CSVPTRASGANVLTF.

The chain joins TRBV5-1 to TRBJ2-5, with 7 bases lining up with TRBD2. CDR1 and CDR2 from the germline V gene are SGHRS and YFSETQ. V was pared by 4 bases and J by 5 bases, with 14 bases of the junction left unmatched. The CDR3 is made up of 16 amino acids. Written as DNA, the CDR3 is TGCGCCAGCAGCACTAGCGCGCAGGGTGCCGGGGAGACCCAGTACTTC. Translation gives CASSTSAQGAGETQYF.

The rearrangement joins TRBV6-5 to TRBJ1-3, with unresolved D. There are 15 residues in the CDR3. Between the trimmed V and J ends, which lost 6 bases and 0 bases, there was a span of 12 bases. Germline lookup yields CDR1 MNHEY and CDR2 SVGAGI. The CDR3 sequence is CASRARSRSGNTIYF. For the CDR3, the DNA is TGTGCCAGCAGGGCCCGCTCCCGCTCTGGAAACACCATATATTTT.

This chain uses TRBV9 with TRBJ1-2; the D gene is possibly TRBD1 (6 bases). V was pared by 7 bases and J by 0 bases, with 13 bases between. This CDR3 is 14 amino acids long. Per the germline V gene, CDR1 is SGDLS and CDR2 is YYNGEE. CDR3 DNA: TGTGCCAGCGCAACAGGGCCGGCTAACTATGGCTACACCTTC. Translating it yields CASATGPANYGYTF.

V usage is TRBV7-2 and J usage is TRBJ2-3; 10 nucleotides match TRBD2. V shed 5 bases, J shed 6 bases, and the junction held 2 bases outside the gene matches. Per germline, CDR1 SGHTA and CDR2 FQGNSA. The CDR3 is 13 amino acids. Here the CDR3 reads CASSKGLADTQYF. CDR3 nucleotides: TGTGCCAGCAGCAAGGGACTAGCGGATACGCAGTATTTT.

This chain connects TRBV6-4 to TRBJ2-7, with TRBD1 matching over 7 bases. V lost 6 bases, J lost 5 bases, and 4 bases stayed unmatched. This CDR3 is built from 12 residues. From germline, CDR1 is MRHNA and CDR2 SNTAGT. The CDR3 spells CASSAGTDEQYF. DNA for the CDR3: TGTGCCAGCAGCGCCGGGACAGACGAGCAGTACTTC.

This clone was counted between two and nine times. The chain couples TRBV7-9 to TRBJ2-5, with D tentatively TRBD2 (6 bases). Between the trimmed V and J ends, which lost 5 bases and 1 base, there was a span of 14 bases. This CDR3 contains 15 residues. Germline CDR1 reads SEHNR; CDR2 reads FQNEAQ (reference sequence). CDR3: CASSPSGSFQETQYF. In nucleotides, the CDR3 is TGTGCCAGCAGCCCAAGCGGGTCATTCCAAGAGACCCAGTACTTC.

CDR3 sequence: CASSVDGHVNTGELFF. CDR3 sequence (DNA): TGTGCCAGCAGCGTAGATGGACACGTTAACACCGGGGAGCTGTTTTTT. The chain has TRBV9 and TRBJ2-2; D might be TRBD1 (5 bases). Germline CDR1 and CDR2: SGDLS and YYNGEE. The CDR3 spans 16 residues. Trimming took 0 bases from V and 2 from J, leaving 11 bases between them. The full variable domain, in which reference TRBV9 and TRBJ2-2 provide the parts outside the CDR3, is DSGVTQTPKHLITATGQRVTLRCSPRSGDLSVYWYQQSLDQGLQFLIQYYNGEERAKGNILERFSAQQFPDLHSELNLSSLELGDSALYFCASSVDGHVNTGELFFGEGSRLTVL.

The V and J genes are TRBV29-1 and TRBJ2-7; possibly TRBD2 for D (6 bases). Between the trimmed V and J ends, which lost 1 base and 2 bases, there was a span of 12 bases. This CDR3 comprises 14 residues. Germline V CDR1 and CDR2: SQVTM, ANQGSEA. CDR3: CSVEVGGSAYEQYF. CDR3 nucleotide sequence: TGCAGCGTTGAAGTGGGAGGCAGCGCCTACGAGCAGTACTTC.

The chain has TRBV5-1 and TRBJ1-2; 12 nucleotides agree with TRBD1. The CDR3 contains 15 residues. In germline, CDR1 is SGHRS, CDR2 YFSETQ. Unmatched junction bases numbered 10, after V lost 7 bases and J lost 6 bases. CDR3 DNA sequence: TGCGCCAGCTCCCCAGGGACAGGGGGCGCGAATGGCTACACCTTC. It yields the protein CASSPGTGGANGYTF.

This chain connects TRBV7-9 to TRBJ1-2, with 7 positions matching TRBD1. V dropped 0 bases and J dropped 1; count of bases not matched to a gene: 5. The V gene's germline CDR1 is SEHNR and CDR2 FQNEAQ (reference sequence). This CDR3 has 16 residues. In nucleotides, the CDR3 is TGTGCCAGCAGCTTAGCGGGGACAGAGGGTAACTATGGCTACACCTTC. This sequence encodes CASSLAGTEGNYGYTF.

This chain's CDR3 is CASSRYSYGIHNEQFF. The DNA of the CDR3 is TGTGCCAGCAGCCGATATAGCTACGGCATACACAATGAGCAGTTCTTC. This chain uses TRBV3-1 (or the pseudogene TRBV3-2) with TRBJ2-1, with D uncertain. Trimming removed 4 bases from V and 5 bases from J, with 18 bases in between. Germline values: CDR1 LGHDT, CDR2 YNNKEL (reference sequence). CDR3 length equals 16 residues.

The gene calls are TRBV19 and TRBJ1-1; 9 nucleotides line up with TRBD1. Germline V gene data show CDR1 as LNHDA and CDR2 as SQIVND (reference sequence). The V gene end was trimmed by 10 bases and the J gene end by 5 bases; junction bases not matched to a gene: 5. CDR3 length: 12 residues. The CDR3: CAIRQGETEAFF. The CDR3 DNA reads TGTGCCATTCGACAGGGGGAGACTGAAGCTTTCTTT.

This chain links TRBV27 with TRBJ2-7; 16 nucleotides align to TRBD2. Germline CDR1 is MNHEY and CDR2 is SMNVEV (reference sequence). J lost 9 bases, V lost 2 bases, and 16 bases had no gene match. The CDR3 has 19 amino acids. The CDR3 DNA sequence: TGTGCCAGCAGTTTAAAGTTCATCGGGACTAGCGGGAGGGCTTCGGCGCAGTACTTC. Translating gives CASSLKFIGTSGRASAQYF.

The chain is built from TRBV4-1 and TRBJ1-1; tentative D call: TRBD1 (5 bases). The germline CDR1 and CDR2 sequences are MGHRA and YSYEKL. The CDR3 has 14 residues. Trimming cost V 6 bases and J 3 bases, with 14 bases left between them. Here the CDR3 reads CASRKSGGDTEAFF. In DNA form, the CDR3 reads TGCGCCAGCAGGAAATCTGGGGGGGACACTGAAGCTTTCTTT.

This sequence joins TRBV28 and TRBJ1-6; 11 bases line up with TRBD1. The germline gives CDR1 MDHEN, CDR2 SYDVKM. J lost 7 bases, V lost 5 bases, and 4 bases had no gene match. CDR3 length: 15 residues. CDR3 loop: CASSKDRGRNSPLHF. CDR3 coding DNA: TGTGCCAGCAGTAAGGACAGGGGGCGGAATTCACCCCTCCACTTT.

The chain recombines TRBV2 with TRBJ2-7, with TRBD1 as a possible D gene (6 bases). Germline V gene lookup returns CDR1 SNHLY and CDR2 FYNNEI. With 7 bases removed from V and 2 bases from J, the gap between germline ends came to 12 bases. The CDR3 covers 13 residues. The CDR3, as DNA: TGTGCCAGCAACGGACAGAAGACCTACGAGCAGTACTTC. Its protein product is CASNGQKTYEQYF.

The chain employs TRBV29-1 and TRBJ2-5, with 8 bases that match TRBD2. The CDR3 covers 13 residues. With 7 bases clipped from V and 5 bases from J, the junction kept 9 bases outside the gene matches. CDR1 is SQVTM, CDR2 ANQGSEA, per germline. CDR3 in DNA: TGCAGCGGGAGTAGCGGGGTGGGGGAGACCCAGTACTTC. Amino acid sequence: CSGSSGVGETQYF.

The chain recombines TRBV13 with TRBJ2-1; 10 bases agree with TRBD1. Germline CDR1 PRHDT, CDR2 FYEKMQ (reference sequence). The V segment lost 3 bases and the J segment 6 bases; nucleotides outside the gene matches: 5. The length of the CDR3 is 15 residues. The CDR3 region has the DNA TGTGCCAGCAGCTTGGGACAGGGGAAGGGCAATGAGCAGTTCTTC. This translates into CASSLGQGKGNEQFF.